The present T cell receptor beta chain was sequenced within a study of regulatory T cells in long-lasting Graves disease (TCRdb year 2021). About the study as a whole: Antithyroid drugs had been taken for less than 3 months by newly diagnosed Graves' disease patients. A total of roughly 35 samples underwent TCR sequencing: about 13 from persistent and some 20 from newly diagnosed Graves' disease patients. Patients with persistent Graves' disease were compared with patients with newly diagnosed Graves' disease using TCR sequencing and RNA sequencing of peripheral blood. The study was registered as a clinical trial and conducted in China. Results the study describes overall, beyond this receptor: Only the TCR beta chain was sequenced and analyzed. Only peripheral blood was studied, because thyroid tissue, the primary lesion, was inaccessible. TRBV28, TRBJ1-2 and TRBJ2-5 were preferentially used in persistent disease, while TRBV20-1 and TRBJ2-1 were favored in newly diagnosed disease. The authors acknowledged the small sample size as a limitation that may reduce accuracy. Persistent patients shared more public clonotypes among themselves (2,741) than newly diagnosed patients did (approximately 970). Compared with newly diagnosed patients, patients with persistent Graves' disease had lower TCR Shannon entropy and fewer highly expanded clones, which suggests clonal expansion.

Receptor libraries were prepared by multiplex PCR. The data were produced on an Illumina HiSeq 4000. TCR beta libraries were built with iRepertoire HTBI primers and Arm-PCR amplification of CDR3 regions. Before sequencing, the PCR products went through gel purification. Under the source paper's analysis protocol: Gene usage analysis of CDR3 amino acid clonotypes used the 62 TRBV and 14 to 15 TRBJ segments found across samples. COPE and FqMerger were used to merge the filtered high-quality paired reads into contigs. Contigs were aligned with BLAST to IMGT TRBV, TRBD and TRBJ reference genes, and CDR3 was defined per IMGT. Any clonotype with a frequency above 0.1% was classified as a highly expanded clone. Shannon entropy served as the measure of repertoire diversity, while the Gini coefficient captured V-J evenness. A clonotype was considered public if more than one individual shared it. The public reads were reprocessed in TCRdb via fastp at Q25 and MiXCR, keeping in-frame beta chains. Rows are unified per CDR3 protein, each entry keeping the most common DNA and genes. The V and J calls follow TCRdb's processing rather than the paper's. For this sample the table gives fewer than 400,000 distinct CDR3 sequences, of which 18% were detected only once. The ten largest make up more than 35% of the sample.

Reading the label with the study, this specimen's time point is: newly diagnosed GD, antithyroid drugs for less than 3 months. For both TCR sequencing and RNA sequencing, RNA was extracted from PBMCs using TRIzol. Graves' disease was diagnosed according to American Thyroid Association guidelines. The patients came from an endocrinology department in Xi'an, China. From each patient, approximately 10 milliliters of peripheral blood was collected into an EDTA anticoagulant tube. Ficoll Paque Plus density gradient separation was used to isolate PBMCs, and no additional T cell sorting was done. An Agilent 2100 Bioanalyzer and agarose gel were used to assess RNA quality, and a NanoDrop 2000 was used to measure RNA concentration. The CDR3 runs 14 residues from the cysteine to the phenylalanine. Only the CDR3 region is kept as DNA, spanning 42 bases read in frame from base 1. V and J are trimmed by 3 bases and 2 bases, and the gene matches miss 7 bases of the junction. CDR1 and CDR2 were assigned from the germline V gene (reference sequence) as GTSNPN and SVGIG.

This clonotype came up many times. Its antigen is unknown. The input lacks base qualities; no much larger clone sits a single base away. The input for sequencing was peripheral blood mononuclear cells (PBMCs), taken at new diagnosis, from a patient treated with antithyroid drugs. The sequence came from a female donor with Graves disease. The chain employs TRBV30 and TRBJ2-7, and 7 bases in between align with TRBD1. CDR3 region: CAWRSDRFTYEQYF. Read as DNA, the sequence is TGTGCCTGGAGATCGGACAGGTTCACCTACGAGCAGTACTTC.